The sample holds one count of the clone carrying this TCR beta chain. The antigen remains unidentified. The data derive from a study of CD8+CD57+ T cells in acquired aplastic anemia. Turning to the study itself: Isolated CD4+ and CD8+ cells, once sorted, yielded DNA averaging around 3.1 ug.

Study-level points and caveats: The study identified twenty-nine CD8+ CDR3 sequences shared by patients and controls.

By flow cytometry, patients selected for sequencing had shown an expansion of CD8+CD57+ cells. As a group, the patients uniformly had severe acquired aplastic anemia. At blood sampling, none of the patients had yet received therapy. Genomic DNA provided the template from which TCR beta VDJ and CDR3 profiles were obtained. TCRdb analysed the reads with MiXCR anew, one entry per CDR3 protein. The table includes roughly 180,000 distinct CDR3 sequences, 45% to 60% detected once. The specimen sequenced was sorted CD4+, CD8+, or CD8+CD57+ T cells (not recorded which) from PBMCs. The clonotype comes from a human donor with aplastic anemia.

CDR3: CASSTDRGPNVLTF. The CDR3 region has the DNA TGTGCCAGCAGCACGGACAGGGGACCCAACGTCCTGACTTTC. The chain employs TRBV7-8 and TRBJ2-6; TRBD1 matches at 9 bases. The J segment lost 8 bases and the V segment lost 5 bases, leaving 4 bases of the junction unmatched. The CDR3 runs to 14 residues. Germline V gene data show CDR1 as SGHVS and CDR2 as FQNEAQ.